Following are 23 T cell receptor beta chains from one sample sequenced in a study of T cell responses to AZD1222 COVID-19 vaccine. Data came from immunoSEQ multiplex PCR; TCRdb stores just in-frame clones and leaves some out. Found here are about 120,000 clones, 75% to 90% of them singletons; the top ten hold about 8.5%. The input for sequencing was peripheral blood, taken on day 0 of AZD1222 vaccination. Every receptor here comes from an adult in good health.

The V call is TRBV7-2, the J call TRBJ2-7; perhaps TRBD1 as D (5 bases). V was cut by 5 bases and J by 5 bases, with 19 bases left in between. The CDR3 extends over 15 amino acids. Germline CDR1 and CDR2: SGHTA and FQGNSA. The CDR3 bases are TGTGCCAGCAGCCCATTGGGTTTATGGGGCCACGAGCAGTACTTC. Protein product: CASSPLGLWGHEQYF. Filled out from reference TRBV7-2 and TRBJ2-7, the complete variable domain reads GAGVSQSPSNKVTEKGKDVELRCDPISGHTALYWYRQSLGQGLEFLIYFQGNSAPDKSGLPSDRFSAERTGGSVSTLTIQRTQQEDSAVYLCASSPLGLWGHEQYFGPGTRLTVT.

The chain employs TRBV5-5 and TRBJ2-7, with 9 bases identical to TRBD1. The CDR3 length is 15 residues. The V segment lost 4 bases and the J segment 3 bases; nucleotides outside the gene matches: 8. Germline V lookup: CDR1 SGHKS, CDR2 YYEKEE (reference sequence). The CDR3 DNA reads as TGTGCCAGCAGCGAAACCGGGACAGGGAGCTACGAGCAGTACTTC. Protein: CASSETGTGSYEQYF.

The genes are TRBV19 and TRBJ1-1, with D perhaps matching TRBD1 (5 bases). V was pared by 7 bases and J by 4 bases, with 10 bases between. The germline CDR1 and CDR2 sequences are LNHDA and SQIVND (reference sequence). CDR3 size: 12 residues. In DNA form, the CDR3 reads TGTGCCAGTAATATGGGACGCACTGAAGCTTTCTTT. It yields the protein CASNMGRTEAFF.

Written as DNA, the CDR3 is TGTGCCAGCAGCTTCCTTACGGGCGGCGGCACTGAAGCTTTCTTT. Its protein product is CASSFLTGGGTEAFF. The chain carries TRBV11-3 and TRBJ1-1; the D is unclear. This CDR3 has 15 residues. Deletions cut 3 bases from V and 4 bases from J, with 15 bases between. Germline V gives CDR1 SGHNT, CDR2 YENEEA.

This chain connects TRBV25-1 to TRBJ2-7; D is unresolved. Per germline, CDR1 MGHDK and CDR2 SYGVNS. The germline V and J ends were trimmed by 5 bases and 2 bases, with 13 bases remaining between them. The CDR3 length is 14 residues. The CDR3 here is CASSYEDPPYEQYF. CDR3 nucleotides: TGTGCCAGCAGTTACGAGGACCCCCCCTACGAGCAGTACTTC.

This chain joins TRBV3-1 (or the pseudogene TRBV3-2) and TRBJ1-2; a possible D gene is TRBD1 (6 bases). The germline V gene has CDR1 LGHDT and CDR2 YNNKEL (reference sequence). The length of the CDR3 is 15 residues. The V end lost 1 base, the J end lost 4 bases, and 13 bases lay between the germline ends. Written as DNA, the CDR3 is TGTGCCAGCAGCCAAGTGTGGGGGGCGGGCTATGGCTACACCTTC. This sequence encodes CASSQVWGAGYGYTF.

This chain's CDR3 is CASSIGWLGRGEQYF. CDR3 in DNA: TGTGCCAGTAGTATAGGGTGGTTGGGAAGAGGCGAGCAGTACTTC. The chain joins TRBV19 to TRBJ2-7; D gene unclear. Germline values: CDR1 LNHDA, CDR2 SQIVND (reference sequence). V was shortened by 1 base and J by 6 bases, with 16 bases between the two germline ends. The CDR3 has 15 amino acids.

The J gene is TRBJ2-5, the V gene TRBV7-9, with unresolved D. The V end lost 6 bases, the J end lost 13 bases, and 24 bases lay between the germline ends. CDR3 size: 14 residues. Germline V CDR1 and CDR2: SEHNR, FQNEAQ (reference sequence). The CDR3 bases are TGTGCCAGCAGTTCTGTGTCCCAGGCCAGCGTCCCGTACTTC. Protein sequence: CASSSVSQASVPYF.

In its sample, this clone was seen once. This chain uses TRBV7-8 with TRBJ2-5; 8 bases line up with TRBD1. The CDR3 has 15 residues. V trimming: 5 bases; J trimming: 5 bases; junction bases outside the gene matches: 10. CDR1 and CDR2 (germline): SGHVS, FQNEAQ. The CDR3 reads CASSGRQGMRETQYF. The CDR3 nucleotides are TGTGCCAGCAGCGGAAGACAGGGGATGAGGGAGACCCAGTACTTC.

The rearrangement uses TRBV6-2 or TRBV6-3 and TRBJ2-3, with D perhaps assigned TRBD1 or TRBD2 (6 bases each). The CDR3 spans 19 residues. The V end lost 2 bases, the J end lost 2 bases, and 23 bases lay between the germline ends. CDR1 and CDR2 from the germline V gene are MNHEY and SVGEGT. In nucleotides, the CDR3 is TGTGCCAGCAGTTACGGGGGTCAGGGGCTAGCGTCGAACACAGATACGCAGTATTTT. This gives the protein CASSYGGQGLASNTDTQYF.

To note about this clone: This same CDR3 is encoded by further DNA sequences in the sample. CDR3 amino acids: CASSQDRGQPQHF. Here the CDR3 DNA reads TGTGCCAGCAGCCAAGATCGAGGCCAGCCCCAGCATTTT. The chain employs TRBV3-1 (or the pseudogene TRBV3-2) and TRBJ1-5; D is ambiguous. The CDR3 covers 13 residues. CDR1 is LGHDT, CDR2 YNNKEL, per germline (reference sequence). Trimming removed 0 bases at V and 7 bases at J, with 7 bases between.

V gene TRBV5-6 combines with J gene TRBJ1-6; the match to TRBD1 covers 7 bases. The CDR3 runs 15 residues. V dropped 4 bases and J dropped 9; count of bases not matched to a gene: 10. Germline loops: CDR1 SGHDT, CDR2 YYEEEE. CDR3: CASSSRDSSFSPLHF. The CDR3 DNA follows: TGTGCCAGCAGCAGCCGGGACAGCTCCTTTTCACCCCTCCACTTT.

The chain carries TRBV6-6 and TRBJ1-2; maybe TRBD1 (6 bases). CDR1 is MNHNY and CDR2 is SVGAGI in the germline V gene (reference sequence). Trimming pared 7 bases from V and 7 bases from J, leaving 19 bases between. The CDR3 contains 14 residues. CDR3 residues: CASKPTLGAPGYTF. The CDR3 DNA follows: TGTGCCAGCAAACCTACCTTGGGGGCTCCTGGCTACACCTTC.

This chain links TRBV7-9 with TRBJ2-7; possibly TRBD2 for D (6 bases). The CDR3 runs 13 residues. V was cut by 5 bases and J by 1 base, with 9 bases left in between. Germline CDR1 reads SEHNR; CDR2 reads FQNEAQ (reference sequence). CDR3 DNA sequence: TGTGCCAGCAGCCAAGGAGGGTCCTACGAGCAGTACTTC. Its translation: CASSQGGSYEQYF.

The chain recombines TRBV10-3 with TRBJ2-2, with TRBD2 matching over 8 bases. The CDR3 spans 15 residues. V shed 3 bases, J shed 1 base, and the junction held 1 base outside the gene matches. Germline CDR1 is ENHRY and CDR2 is SYGVKD. The CDR3 nucleotides are TGTGCCATCAGTGACGGGACTAGGAACACCGGGGAGCTGTTTTTT. Translated: CAISDGTRNTGELFF.

This chain connects TRBV3-1 (or the pseudogene TRBV3-2) to TRBJ2-5; D is ambiguous. The germline V and J ends were trimmed by 1 base and 2 bases, with 23 bases remaining between them. Germline CDR1 reads LGHDT; CDR2 reads YNNKEL (reference sequence). The CDR3 has 19 amino acids. The CDR3 DNA follows: TGTGCCAGCAGCCAAGTCCCTCTCACACAATACACTCATCAAGAGACCCAGTACTTC. This sequence encodes CASSQVPLTQYTHQETQYF.

For the CDR3, the DNA is TGTGCCAGCAGCTACACGGGCGCGGGTTACGAGCAGTACTTC. Protein product: CASSYTGAGYEQYF. The chain couples TRBV5-4 to TRBJ2-7, with D tentatively TRBD2 (5 bases). The germline V gene encodes CDR1 SGHNT and CDR2 YYREEE (reference sequence). V lost 3 bases and J 4 bases, leaving 14 bases between the germline ends. The CDR3 length is 14 residues.

This clone occurred a few times. J is TRBJ1-1 and V is TRBV5-4; D gene uncertain. Trimming stripped 0 bases from V and 4 bases from J, with 10 bases between. From germline, CDR1 is SGHNT and CDR2 YYREEE (reference sequence). The CDR3 consists of 14 residues. CDR3 bases: TGTGCCAGCAGCTTGGACCGGTGGTCCACTGAAGCTTTCTTT. This codes for CASSLDRWSTEAFF.

The rearrangement joins TRBV6-2 or TRBV6-3 to TRBJ1-2; possibly TRBD1 for D (5 bases). Germline CDR1 reads MNHEY; CDR2 reads SVGEGT. Trimming took 6 bases from V and 2 from J, leaving 10 bases between them. The CDR3 loop spans 13 amino acids. CDR3: CASSLGQNYGYTF. CDR3 DNA sequence: TGTGCCAGCAGCCTCGGACAAAACTATGGCTACACCTTC.

This chain connects TRBV18 to TRBJ2-4, with D possibly TRBD2 on 6 matching bases. The CDR3 is 17 amino acids. Trimming cost V 2 bases and J 5 bases, with 19 bases left between them. CDR1 and CDR2 (germline): KGHSH, LQKENI. The CDR3 reads CASSPERPKDYQNIQYF. Written as DNA, the CDR3 is TGTGCCAGCTCACCAGAGCGCCCCAAGGACTACCAAAACATTCAGTACTTC.

The chain recombines TRBV3-1 (or the pseudogene TRBV3-2) with TRBJ1-2; 7 bases are a match to TRBD1. CDR1 is LGHDT, CDR2 YNNKEL, per germline (reference sequence). The ends lost 4 bases at V and 0 bases at J; junction bases unmatched: 5. This CDR3 has 15 amino acids. Here the CDR3 reads CASSLNRGSNYGYTF. CDR3 nucleotide sequence: TGTGCCAGCAGCCTTAACAGGGGTTCTAACTATGGCTACACCTTC.

The gene calls are TRBV18 and TRBJ1-3, with D hard to call. V was shortened by 1 base and J by 0 bases, with 7 bases between the two germline ends. CDR1 and CDR2 from the germline V gene are KGHSH and LQKENI. This CDR3 is built from 15 residues. The CDR3 protein is CASSPRSDSGNTIYF. Here the CDR3 DNA reads TGTGCCAGCTCACCACGGTCTGACTCTGGAAACACCATATATTTT.

On this clone itself: Within the sample, other DNA sequences also encode this same CDR3. The chain has TRBV6-5 and TRBJ2-5, with D perhaps being TRBD1 or TRBD2 (5 bases each). Germline V CDR1 and CDR2: MNHEY, SVGAGI. The germline V and J ends were trimmed by 5 bases and 2 bases, with 12 bases remaining between them. This CDR3 has 14 residues. CDR3 protein: CASSTGTGQETQYF. CDR3 bases: TGTGCCAGCAGTACTGGGACCGGACAAGAGACCCAGTACTTC.